This T cell receptor beta chain was retrieved from a study of CXCR3-negative and CXCR3-positive naive CD8 T cells. Study-wide points: Unlike memory cells, which differed, naive CXCR3-negative and CXCR3-positive cells had similar TRBV-TRBJ usage. It was found that naive subsets had comparable surface CD5, and TCR strength was inferred from TRB CDR3 properties.

Germline V gene lookup returns CDR1 SGHAT and CDR2 FQNNGV. This CDR3 has 13 residues. Triplicate sorts of about 300,000 cells per CD8+ subset. TRB cDNA libraries were made by UMI-labeled 5' RACE. Following a re-call of the 5' RACE reads, TCRdb has one entry per CDR3 protein and lacks DNA. In all, the sample yields tens of thousands of distinct CDR3 sequences. Regarding this clonotype: Its antigen is unknown.

The sample taken for sequencing was naive CXCR3- CD8+ T cells from blood. Subset specified: CD45RO-CCR7+CD27+CD95- naive CD8+ T cells lacking CXCR3 (TNR3-). V gene TRBV11-2 combines with J gene TRBJ2-2. This TCR came from a human donor in good health. Some clones in this sample may be carry-over from other donors' samples. The CDR3 protein is CASSPTYTGELFF.